Listed below are T cell receptor beta chains from one sample, sequenced in a study of CD8 T cells in Susac syndrome. TCRdb reprocessed the immunoSEQ multiplex PCR reads with MiXCR, giving one entry per CDR3 protein. The sample holds 200,000 to 300,000 distinct CDR3 sequences, around 96% seen once. Material: CD4+ T cells from PBMCs. The receptors stem from a human donor with Susac syndrome. Both conserved end residues are part of each CDR3. A D gene is named only where the DNA matches it firmly. Not all rows give a size; the values are once, few, many and, for expanded clones, a class.

abundance,v_gene,d_gene,j_gene,CDR3aa,CDR3nt
NA,TRBV6-5,NA,TRBJ2-3,CASSYRATDTQYF,TGTGCCAGCAGTTACCGGGCCACAGATACGCAGTATTTT
NA,TRBV12-3/TRBV12-4,TRBD2,TRBJ2-1,CASSPSGTLPYNEQFF,TGTGCCAGCAGTCCTAGCGGAACTCTGCCCTACAATGAGCAGTTCTTC
once,TRBV20-1,NA,TRBJ2-2,CSATTGNTGELFF,TGCAGTGCTACGACGGGGAACACCGGGGAGCTGTTTTTT
NA,TRBV12-2,NA,TRBJ2-7,CASRVRPGNSYEQYF,TGTGCAAGTCGCGTAAGGCCAGGGAACTCCTACGAGCAGTACTTC
NA,TRBV29-1,NA,TRBJ1-3,CSASEGNTIYF,TGCAGCGCCAGCGAAGGAAACACCATATATTTT
NA,TRBV19,NA,TRBJ2-5,CASALGSGQETQYF,TGTGCCAGCGCCCTCGGTAGCGGTCAAGAGACCCAGTACTTC
NA,TRBV25-1,TRBD1,TRBJ1-4,CASSEWGQVEKLFF,TGTGCCAGCAGTGAATGGGGACAGGTGGAAAAACTGTTTTTT
NA,TRBV29-1,NA,TRBJ1-1,CSVERVILTEAFF,TGCAGCGTTGAGAGGGTGATACTAACTGAAGCTTTCTTT
NA,TRBV20-1,TRBD2,TRBJ2-2,CSASRSGMSPTGELFF,TGCAGTGCTAGTCGTAGCGGGATGTCTCCGACCGGGGAGCTGTTTTTT
NA,TRBV2,TRBD1,TRBJ1-2,CASSNPLRGPTYGYTF,TGTGCCAGCAGCAACCCGCTCAGGGGGCCTACCTATGGCTACACCTTC
NA,TRBV4-1,NA,TRBJ1-5,CASSQERSVNQPQHF,TGCGCCAGCAGCCAAGAAAGATCGGTCAATCAGCCCCAGCATTTT
NA,TRBV11-3,NA,TRBJ2-4,CASSPGRNKNIQYF,TGTGCCAGCAGCCCGGGACGGAACAAAAACATTCAGTACTTC
once,TRBV5-1,TRBD1,TRBJ2-1,CASSLGQGAPENEQFF,TGCGCCAGCAGCTTGGGCCAGGGGGCGCCGGAAAATGAGCAGTTCTTC
NA,TRBV11-2,NA,TRBJ2-7,CASSSVPGQGTLAGVTYEQYF,TGTGCCAGCAGCTCCGTCCCGGGACAGGGTACGCTAGCGGGCGTTACCTACGAGCAGTACTTC
few,TRBV18,NA,TRBJ2-1,CASSLLPNEQFF,TGTGCCAGCTCACTACTACCCAATGAGCAGTTCTTC
NA,TRBV30,NA,TRBJ1-2,CAWSALGGTYGYTF,TGTGCCTGGAGCGCCCTCGGGGGGACCTATGGCTACACCTTC
NA,TRBV20-1,NA,TRBJ1-5,CSARPGLGDQPQHF,TGCAGTGCTAGGCCGGGGCTAGGCGATCAGCCCCAGCATTTT
once,TRBV11-2,NA,TRBJ2-3,CASSFVLGLADTQYF,TGTGCCAGCAGCTTTGTCTTAGGGCTGGCAGATACGCAGTATTTT
NA,TRBV5-1,NA,TRBJ1-1,CASYQGTLNTEAFF,TGCGCCAGTTACCAGGGGACACTGAACACTGAAGCTTTCTTT
NA,TRBV5-1,NA,TRBJ2-5,CASSLAVSQKTQYF,TGCGCCAGCAGCTTGGCCGTATCACAAAAGACCCAGTACTTC
NA,TRBV28,TRBD1,TRBJ2-7,CASIQGESAYEQYF,TGTGCCAGCATACAGGGGGAGTCTGCCTACGAGCAGTACTTC
NA,TRBV6-6,NA,TRBJ2-7,CASSSYRESNEQYF,TGTGCCAGCAGCAGTTACAGGGAATCCAACGAGCAGTACTTC
NA,TRBV20-1,TRBD1,TRBJ2-7,CSAKPGTVTYEQYF,TGCAGTGCGAAACCGGGGACAGTGACCTACGAGCAGTACTTC
once,TRBV25-1,TRBD1,TRBJ1-1,CASSGNRGWGVNTEAFF,TGTGCCAGCAGTGGGAACAGGGGTTGGGGGGTGAACACTGAAGCTTTCTTT
NA,TRBV9,NA,TRBJ1-2,CASSVDNYGYTF,TGTGCCAGCAGCGTAGACAACTATGGCTACACCTTC
NA,TRBV7-9,NA,TRBJ2-7,CASRGALGYEQYF,TGTGCCAGCAGAGGGGCGTTGGGCTACGAGCAGTACTTC
NA,TRBV5-6,NA,TRBJ2-5,CASSFLAPAGQETQYF,TGTGCCAGCAGCTTCCTGGCCCCGGCGGGGCAAGAGACCCAGTACTTC
NA,TRBV24-1,NA,TRBJ2-1,CATSDRSYLYGDEQFF,TGTGCCACCAGTGACCGTTCCTACCTTTACGGCGATGAGCAGTTCTTC
NA,TRBV12-3/TRBV12-4,NA,TRBJ1-1,CASSEQSNTEAFF,TGTGCCAGCAGTGAACAGAGTAACACTGAAGCTTTCTTT
NA,TRBV12-3/TRBV12-4,NA,TRBJ2-7,CASSSSGASALTYEQYF,TGTGCCAGCAGTTCCTCAGGGGCTAGCGCCCTAACCTACGAGCAGTACTTC
NA,TRBV29-1,NA,TRBJ2-1,CSVSSSYNEQFF,TGCAGCGTCTCTAGCTCCTACAATGAGCAGTTCTTC
NA,TRBV18,NA,TRBJ1-5,CASSPNRDNQPQHF,TGTGCCAGCTCACCAAACCGGGACAATCAGCCCCAGCATTTT
NA,TRBV2,TRBD1,TRBJ1-5,CASSERTGAGNQPQHF,TGTGCCAGCAGTGAGAGGACAGGGGCGGGCAATCAGCCCCAGCATTTT
NA,TRBV6-4,TRBD2,TRBJ2-3,CASSDSKGLSLNF,TGTGCCAGCAGTGACTCGAAGGGACTATCCCTCAATTTT
NA,TRBV20-1,NA,TRBJ2-1,CSTQGGGEQFF,TGCAGTACCCAAGGGGGAGGTGAGCAGTTCTTC
NA,TRBV25-1,NA,TRBJ2-5,CASSGSPGAGEETQYF,TGTGCCAGCAGTGGGTCCCCTGGGGCAGGGGAGGAGACCCAGTACTTC
few,TRBV14,NA,TRBJ2-3,CASSPRLTDTQYF,TGTGCCAGCAGCCCCCGCCTCACAGATACGCAGTATTTT
NA,TRBV5-1,TRBD2,TRBJ2-1,CASSLIAGKLRNEQFF,TGCGCCAGCAGCTTAATAGCGGGAAAACTCCGAAATGAGCAGTTCTTC
NA,TRBV7-9,TRBD1,TRBJ2-1,CASSNQGADEQFF,TGTGCCAGCAGCAACCAGGGGGCCGATGAGCAGTTCTTC
NA,TRBV18,NA,TRBJ1-5,CASSPDGGSNQPQHF,TGTGCCAGCTCACCAGACGGTGGGAGCAATCAGCCCCAGCATTTT
NA,TRBV29-1,TRBD2,TRBJ2-1,CSVKTRTSGRTEQFF,TGCAGCGTTAAGACCCGGACTAGCGGGAGGACTGAGCAGTTCTTC
NA,TRBV20-1,NA,TRBJ2-5,CSARAGQETQYF,TGCAGTGCTAGAGCCGGACAAGAGACCCAGTACTTC